Sequencing of this T cell receptor (beta chain) was carried out in a study of CD8+ T cells in alopecia areata (dated by TCRdb to about 2018). Broadly, across the study: To study T cell clonal expansion in alopecia areata, the researchers applied high-throughput TCRbeta sequencing to both the C3H/HeJ mouse model and human patients. Scalp clonality was compared among normal scalp (n=4), patchy alopecia areata scalp (n=8), and alopecia totalis/universalis scalp (n=8). On the human side, TCRbeta sequencing was run on scalp tissue and on sorted CD4+ and CD8+ peripheral blood T cells from healthy controls and from alopecia areata patients with either patchy or totalis/universalis disease. RNA was obtained with the PAXgene miRNA kit for fixed scalp, the miRNeasy kit for PBMCs, and the RNeasy kit for mouse skin. TCRbeta CDR3 regions were amplified by immunoSEQ multiplex PCR using 35 Vbeta forward and 13 Jbeta reverse primers. The research as a whole found: Lesional scalp, especially in alopecia totalis/universalis, showed higher clonality and more expanded CD8+ clones than normal scalp, suggesting antigenic drive. Unlike mouse skin, which is dominated by gammadelta T cells, normal human skin has resident alphabeta T cells that are also sequenced, and this complicates analysis of the scalp TCR repertoire. Shared TCR sequences between patients were less evident than in mice, which may be partly attributable to HLA diversity in the patient population.

The CDR3 covers 17 residues, taking in both the cysteine and the phenylalanine. Kept here is only the CDR3 DNA, which spans 51 bases and is read in frame from base 1. CDR1 and CDR2 are read off the germline V gene (reference sequence) as SEHNR and FQNEAQ. Compared with germline, V lacks 1 base and J lacks 1 base; bases without a gene match: 2. This clone showed up just a few times. Its antigen remains unidentified. No base-level quality is on record; no much larger clone is a single base apart. The library was generated by the immunoSEQ multiplex PCR assay. RNA was extracted from all samples and reverse transcribed into cDNA as template for TCR sequencing. First-strand cDNA was synthesized with SuperScript III using a 2:1 mix of oligo-dT and random hexamers. A synthetic immune receptor repertoire was used to measure amplification bias, and any remaining bias was corrected computationally. On the study's bioinformatics: Raw reads were preprocessed for error removal, and CDR3 was defined according to IMGT conventions as running from the conserved cysteine to phenylalanine. To get clonality, Shannon entropy was normalized by log2 of the number of productive unique TCRs and the result was subtracted from 1. Scalp TCRbeta sequences were cross-referenced with sorted blood CD4 and CD8 repertoires so that the CD4 or CD8 identity of scalp clones could be inferred. TCRdb took over this immuneACCESS table, retaining in-frame rearrangements with V and J assigned. Such tables are incomplete; in checked studies, under half of the missing clones stem from an unresolved V gene, and the remainder is unexplained. V and J calls plus clone size are reproduced from that table; the DNA served to infer D and trimming. This sample holds 30,000 to 40,000 clones; 45% to 55% were observed only once. The ten largest make up roughly 1.8% of the sample.

In five patients from the biomarker study, CD4+ cells were sorted further to obtain CD25+CD127- cells. From alopecia areata patients, peripheral blood was collected along with lesional scalp punch biopsies. PBMCs were isolated by density centrifugation and stained for CD3, CD4 and CD8, after which CD4+ and CD8+ T cells were sorted on a FACSAria. The untreated alopecia areata patients were recruited through a multicenter biomarker study. The chain is assembled from TRBV7-9 and TRBJ2-2, and TRBD2 aligns with 11 junction nucleotides. This TCR was sampled from a human donor with alopecia areata. Input material: CD4+ Tregs sorted from blood. The DNA is as follows: TGTGCCAGCAGCTTAGGACTAGCGGGAAAGAACACCGGGGAGCTGTTTTTT. It translates as CASSLGLAGKNTGELFF.